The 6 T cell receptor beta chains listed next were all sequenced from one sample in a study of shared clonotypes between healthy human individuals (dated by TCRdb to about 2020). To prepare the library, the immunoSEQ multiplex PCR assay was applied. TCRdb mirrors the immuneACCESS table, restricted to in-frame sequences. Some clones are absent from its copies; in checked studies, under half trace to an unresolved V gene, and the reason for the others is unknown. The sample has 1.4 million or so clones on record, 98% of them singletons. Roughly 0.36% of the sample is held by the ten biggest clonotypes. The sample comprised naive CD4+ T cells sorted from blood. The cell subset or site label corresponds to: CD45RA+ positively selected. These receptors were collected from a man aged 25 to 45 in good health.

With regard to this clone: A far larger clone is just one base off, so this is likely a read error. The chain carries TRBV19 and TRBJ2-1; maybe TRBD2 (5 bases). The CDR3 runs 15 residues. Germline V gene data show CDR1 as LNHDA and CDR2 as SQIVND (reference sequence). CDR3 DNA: TGTGCCAGTAGACGCCGGGGTAGCTCCTACAATAAGCAGTTCTTC. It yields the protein CASRRRGSSYNKQFF.

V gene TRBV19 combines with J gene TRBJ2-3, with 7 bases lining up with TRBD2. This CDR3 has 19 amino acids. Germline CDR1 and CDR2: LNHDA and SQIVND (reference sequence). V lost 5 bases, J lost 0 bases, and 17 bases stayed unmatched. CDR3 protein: CASSGMTSNPGLSTDTQYF. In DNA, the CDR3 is TGTGCCAGTAGTGGAATGACTAGCAACCCGGGCCTTAGCACAGATACGCAGTATTTT.

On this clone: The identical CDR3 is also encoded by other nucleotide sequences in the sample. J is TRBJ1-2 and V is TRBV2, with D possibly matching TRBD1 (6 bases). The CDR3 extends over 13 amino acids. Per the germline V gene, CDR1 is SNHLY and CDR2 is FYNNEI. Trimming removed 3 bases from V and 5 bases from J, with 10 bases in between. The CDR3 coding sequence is TGTGCCAGCAGTGACAGGGGAGGTTATGGCTACACCTTC. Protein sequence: CASSDRGGYGYTF.

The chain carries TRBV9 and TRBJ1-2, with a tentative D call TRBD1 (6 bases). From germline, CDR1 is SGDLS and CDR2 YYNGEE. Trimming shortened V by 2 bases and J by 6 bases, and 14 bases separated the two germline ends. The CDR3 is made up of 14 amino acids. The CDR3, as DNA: TGTGCCAGCAGCGTCCGGGACAACTGGAATGGCTACACCTTC. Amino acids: CASSVRDNWNGYTF.

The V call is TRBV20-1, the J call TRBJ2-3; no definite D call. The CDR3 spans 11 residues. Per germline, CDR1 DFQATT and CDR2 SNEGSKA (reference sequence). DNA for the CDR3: TGCAGCCCGCAGCGTACAGATACGCAGTATTTT. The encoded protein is CSPQRTDTQYF.

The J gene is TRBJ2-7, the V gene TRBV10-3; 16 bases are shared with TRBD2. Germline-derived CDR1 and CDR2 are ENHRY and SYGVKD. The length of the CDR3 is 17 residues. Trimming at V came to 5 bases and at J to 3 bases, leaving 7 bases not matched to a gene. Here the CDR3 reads CAISSPGLAGGSYEQYF. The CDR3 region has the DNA TGTGCCATCAGTTCTCCGGGACTAGCGGGAGGGAGCTACGAGCAGTACTTC.